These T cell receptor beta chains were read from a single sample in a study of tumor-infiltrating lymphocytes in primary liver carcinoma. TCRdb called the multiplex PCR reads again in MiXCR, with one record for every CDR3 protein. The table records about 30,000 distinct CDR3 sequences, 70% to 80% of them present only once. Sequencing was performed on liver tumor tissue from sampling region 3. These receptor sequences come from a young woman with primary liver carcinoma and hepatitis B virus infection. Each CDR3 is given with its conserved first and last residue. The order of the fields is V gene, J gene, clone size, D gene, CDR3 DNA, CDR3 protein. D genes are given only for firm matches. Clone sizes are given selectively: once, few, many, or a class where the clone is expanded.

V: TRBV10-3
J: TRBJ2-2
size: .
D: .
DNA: TGTGCCATCGGTGAGTCCCACAATTTGGACGCCGGGGAGCTGTTTTTT
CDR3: CAIGESHNLDAGELFF

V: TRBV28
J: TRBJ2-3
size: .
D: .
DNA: TGTGCCAGCAATCACCCCTCGGGATGGCAAGATACGCAGTATTTT
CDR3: CASNHPSGWQDTQYF

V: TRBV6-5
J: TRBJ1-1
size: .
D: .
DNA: TGTGCCATCGCTGAGGGAACTTACACTGGAGCTTTCTTT
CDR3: CAIAEGTYTGAFF

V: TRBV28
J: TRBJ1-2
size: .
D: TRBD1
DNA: TGTGCCAGCATACGAGGACAGGGGGCTAACTATGGGTACACCTTC
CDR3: CASIRGQGANYGYTF

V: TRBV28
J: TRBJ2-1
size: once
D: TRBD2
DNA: TGTGCCAGCATCCCCGGGACTAGCGGGAGCAAACATGAGCAGTTCTTC
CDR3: CASIPGTSGSKHEQFF

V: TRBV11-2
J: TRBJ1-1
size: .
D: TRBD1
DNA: TGTGCCAGCAGCGCTCGGGACAGGGGACGCAAGAGGTGGAGTAATGCTGAAGCTTTCTTT
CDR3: CASSARDRGRKRWSNAEAFF

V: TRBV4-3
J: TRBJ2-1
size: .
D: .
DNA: TGCGCCAGCAGCCAAGATGCGGGAAGCTCCTGCAATAAGCGGTTCTTC
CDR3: CASSQDAGSSCNKRFF

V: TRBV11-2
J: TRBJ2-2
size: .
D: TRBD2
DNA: TGTACCAGCAGCCCTAGCGGGGAGATGTTTTTT
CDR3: CTSSPSGEMFF

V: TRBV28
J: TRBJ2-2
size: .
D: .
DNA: TGTGCCAGCACCAAATCGGGAGCCACCGCGGAGCTGTTTTTT
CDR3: CASTKSGATAELFF

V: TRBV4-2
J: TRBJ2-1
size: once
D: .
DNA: TGTGCCAGCAACCAAGAGAGTCCCGAATACAAAGAGCAGTTCTTC
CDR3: CASNQESPEYKEQFF

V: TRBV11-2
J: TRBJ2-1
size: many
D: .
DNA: TGTGCCAGCAGCTTTGGGCGTAGCTCCAATGAGCAGTTCTTC
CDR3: CASSFGRSSNEQFF

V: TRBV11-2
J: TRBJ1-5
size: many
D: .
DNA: TGTGCCAGCAGCAGGTCAGGGCGGAATCAGCCCCAGCATTTT
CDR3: CASSRSGRNQPQHF

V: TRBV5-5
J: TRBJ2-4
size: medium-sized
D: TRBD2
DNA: TGTGCCAGCAGCTTAGTAGGAATGAGGGAGGGGTCGGACATTCAGTACTTC
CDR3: CASSLVGMREGSDIQYF

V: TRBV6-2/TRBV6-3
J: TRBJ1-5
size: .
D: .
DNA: TGTGCCGGCAGTTCGGCCACAGAGATTCAGCCCCAGCATTTT
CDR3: CAGSSATEIQPQHF

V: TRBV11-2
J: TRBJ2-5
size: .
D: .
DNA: TGTGCCAGCAGTTTAGAAATCGGGGACCACGAATACTTC
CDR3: CASSLEIGDHEYF

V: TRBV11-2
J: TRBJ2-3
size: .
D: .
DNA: TGTGCCAGCAACCTAGACAGGGAGGTAGATACGCATTATTTT
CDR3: CASNLDREVDTHYF